These 7 T cell receptor beta chains came from one sample sequenced in a study of T cell responses to AZD1222 COVID-19 vaccine. The table came from immunoSEQ multiplex PCR; TCRdb's copy has only in-frame clones and leaves some out. The sample contains some 200,000 clones, approximately 93% of which appear only once. This sample comprised peripheral blood, obtained 28 days after the second AZD1222 dose. These receptors were taken from an adult who received the AZD1222 COVID-19 vaccine.

The chain combines TRBV10-2 with TRBJ1-1, with a weak D call TRBD1 (5 bases). The CDR3 totals 14 residues. Trimming stripped 2 bases from V and 1 base from J, with 8 bases between. The germline gives CDR1 WSHSY, CDR2 SAAADI. CDR3 loop: CASSEPGRNTEAFF. The CDR3 DNA reads as TGCGCCAGCAGTGAGCCAGGGAGGAACACTGAAGCTTTCTTT.

The chain has TRBV19 and TRBJ1-6; no clear D. CDR1 is LNHDA, CDR2 SQIVND, per germline (reference sequence). V was clipped by 3 bases and J by 0 bases, with 9 bases between them. The length of the CDR3 is 16 residues. CDR3 coding DNA: TGTGCCAGTAGTATTGTCGATAGCTCCTATAATTCACCCCTCCACTTT. Its protein product is CASSIVDSSYNSPLHF.

The chain recombines TRBV7-2 with TRBJ2-7; 9 bases match TRBD1. This CDR3 has 14 residues. Germline CDR1 SGHTA, CDR2 FQGNSA. Trimming took 1 base from V and 4 from J; bases not matched to a gene: 2. This chain's CDR3 is CASSLEGQGYEQYF. The DNA for the CDR3 is TGTGCCAGCAGCTTAGAGGGACAGGGATACGAGCAGTACTTC.

This chain links TRBV19 with TRBJ1-2, with 7 bases lining up with TRBD1. The germline CDR1 and CDR2 sequences are LNHDA and SQIVND (reference sequence). The CDR3 length is 14 residues. V lost 6 bases, J lost 4 bases, and 8 bases stayed unmatched. CDR3 in amino acids: CASSQQGRSYGYTF. CDR3 DNA sequence: TGTGCCAGTAGCCAACAGGGGCGCTCCTATGGCTACACCTTC. The full variable domain, its missing parts supplied by reference TRBV19 and TRBJ1-2, is DGGITQSPKYLFRKEGQNVTLSCEQNLNHDAMYWYRQDPGQGLRLIYYSQIVNDFQKGDIAEGYSVSREKKESFPLTVTSAQKNPTAFYLCASSQQGRSYGYTFGSGTRLTVV.

V and J are TRBV27 and TRBJ1-2; D might be TRBD1 (5 bases). The V end was cut by 3 bases, the J end by 2 bases, with 13 bases between. Germline V CDR1 and CDR2: MNHEY, SMNVEV (reference sequence). CDR3 size: 15 residues. The CDR3 loop is CASSFRDDGNYGYTF. The CDR3 DNA reads TGTGCCAGCAGTTTTCGGGACGACGGAAACTATGGCTACACCTTC.

This chain connects TRBV10-3 to TRBJ1-1; D gene unclear. V gave up 10 bases and J gave up 2 bases, with 17 bases separating them. This CDR3 has 14 amino acids. Germline values: CDR1 ENHRY, CDR2 SYGVKD. The CDR3 spells CATWVGFENTEAFF. Here the CDR3 DNA reads TGTGCCACATGGGTGGGTTTCGAAAACACTGAAGCTTTCTTT.

The chain combines TRBV18 with TRBJ1-1; unclear D gene. The CDR3 is 11 amino acids. Germline-derived CDR1 and CDR2 are KGHSH and LQKENI. V was clipped by 3 bases and J by 7 bases, with 6 bases between them. In DNA, the CDR3 is TGTGCCAGCTCACCGGGAAGTGAAGCTTTCTTT. This gives the protein CASSPGSEAFF.